This is a list of T cell receptor beta chains from one sample in a study of cytomegalovirus exposure and HLA in healthy donors. Only in-frame clones appear in the TCRdb table, and some are missing; sequencing was by immunoSEQ multiplex PCR. The repertoire holds approximately 300,000 clones, with more than 80% as singletons. The sequencing sample was made of PBMCs. The receptor set was obtained from a woman aged 18-29 years in good health and CMV-seronegative. The CDR3 runs from the conserved cysteine through the conserved F or W. A D gene is named only where the DNA matches it firmly. Expanded clones get a size class; other rows say once, few or many, or leave the size out.

j_call,d_call,v_call,clone_size,cdr3_nt,cdr3_aa
TRBJ2-1,NA,TRBV29-1,once,TGCAGCCCCGTGATGCGGGGGCGGGTGGATGAGCAGTTCTTC,CSPVMRGRVDEQFF
TRBJ1-5,NA,TRBV12-1,NA,TGTGCCAGCAGCTCCCGACAGGGGGTTGACGGCAATCAGCCCCAGCATTTT,CASSSRQGVDGNQPQHF
TRBJ1-3,TRBD1,TRBV5-1,NA,TGCGCCAGCAGCCCAGGGGGGACAGGGAACTTCGCCATATATTTT,CASSPGGTGNFAIYF
TRBJ2-1,NA,TRBV9,few,TGTGCCAGCAGTGGACTACCCAATGAGCAGTTCTTC,CASSGLPNEQFF
TRBJ2-1,TRBD2,TRBV9,NA,TGTGCCAGCAGCAGAGTAGCGGGAGGAGGAGATGAGCAGTTCTTC,CASSRVAGGGDEQFF
TRBJ2-7,TRBD2,TRBV4-2,NA,TGTGCCAGCAGCCAAGCCGGGACTAGGCTCGAGCAGTACTTC,CASSQAGTRLEQYF
TRBJ2-1,TRBD2,TRBV7-3,NA,TGTGCCAGCAGCGATAACGGACTAGCGGGAGAAAAGAATGAGCAGTTCTTC,CASSDNGLAGEKNEQFF
TRBJ1-5,TRBD1,TRBV28,NA,TGTGCCACCGCAGGGGGCAGTTATAGCAATCAGCCCCAGCATTTT,CATAGGSYSNQPQHF
TRBJ2-7,TRBD2,TRBV7-2,NA,TGTGCCAGCAGCTTCCGGGACTATGAATCCGAGCAGTACTTC,CASSFRDYESEQYF
TRBJ2-5,NA,TRBV9,NA,TGTGCCAGCAGCCCAGGGGCTAGCGGAGCACAAGAGACCCAGTACTTC,CASSPGASGAQETQYF
TRBJ1-5,NA,TRBV5-6,NA,TGTGCCAGCAGCATTTCAGGAAACAATCAGCCCCAGCATTTT,CASSISGNNQPQHF
TRBJ2-2,NA,TRBV9,many,TGTGCCAGCAGCGATATATACAAGAACACCGGGGAGCTGTTTTTT,CASSDIYKNTGELFF
TRBJ1-4,TRBD1,TRBV10-3,NA,TGTGCCATCAGCGACAGGACAGGAACTAATGAAAAACTGTTTTTT,CAISDRTGTNEKLFF
TRBJ2-7,NA,TRBV7-2,NA,TGTGCCAGCAGCTTAGACAGGTTCACCTACGAGCAGTACTTC,CASSLDRFTYEQYF
TRBJ2-5,NA,TRBV5-1,NA,TGCGCCAGCAGCTCCCCGGGAACGGGGCAAGAGACCCAGTACTTC,CASSSPGTGQETQYF
TRBJ2-7,NA,TRBV7-9,NA,TGTGCCAGCAGCTCCCCTCTCGGGTACGAGCAGTACTTC,CASSSPLGYEQYF
TRBJ2-1,NA,TRBV28,NA,TGTGCCAGCAGTTCCCCCGACAGGACCAATGAGCAGTTCTTC,CASSSPDRTNEQFF
TRBJ2-3,TRBD2,TRBV30,once,TGTGCCTGGAGTGTGGGACTAGCGGCCACAGATACGCAGTATTTT,CAWSVGLAATDTQYF
TRBJ2-7,NA,TRBV19,NA,TGTGCCAGTAGTAGCCTGGCCCCCTACGAGCAGTACTTC,CASSSLAPYEQYF
TRBJ2-1,NA,TRBV20-1,NA,TGCAGTGCCCTATACAATGAGCAGTTCTTC,CSALYNEQFF
TRBJ1-2,NA,TRBV28,NA,TGTGCCAGCGAACAGGTTAACTATGGCTACACCTTC,CASEQVNYGYTF
TRBJ1-2,TRBD1,TRBV23-1,few,TGCGCCAGCAGTCAATCGGGACAGGGCTTTGGCTACACCTTC,CASSQSGQGFGYTF
TRBJ2-1,TRBD2,TRBV7-3,once,TGTGCCAGCAGCTTAACGGGTGGGAGGGCCTCCTACAATGAGCAGTTCTTC,CASSLTGGRASYNEQFF
TRBJ2-1,TRBD1,TRBV19,NA,TGTGCCAGTAGTATAGGCTCCGCCCAGGGGGTAGGTGAGCAGTTCTTC,CASSIGSAQGVGEQFF
TRBJ2-7,TRBD1,TRBV28,NA,TGTGCCAGCAGCTCCCCGGGACAGGGTTCCTACGAGCAGTACTTC,CASSSPGQGSYEQYF
TRBJ2-1,TRBD2,TRBV7-2,NA,TGTGCCAGCAGCCCAGGACTAGTTGAGCAGTTCTTC,CASSPGLVEQFF
TRBJ1-5,NA,TRBV29-1,few,TGCAGCGTACCGGGGAGTAGCAATCAGCCCCAGCATTTT,CSVPGSSNQPQHF
TRBJ1-2,NA,TRBV6-4,NA,TGTGCCAGCAGTGTAGGCCAGGGCGCCTATGGCTACACCTTC,CASSVGQGAYGYTF
TRBJ2-7,TRBD2,TRBV29-1,NA,TGCAGCGTCGAAGGGGTTAGCGGGACCGGCGAGCAGTACTTC,CSVEGVSGTGEQYF
TRBJ2-3,NA,TRBV5-1,NA,TGCGCCAGCAGCTTGGGGCCGGGAGTGAGCACAGATACGCAGTATTTT,CASSLGPGVSTDTQYF
TRBJ2-7,TRBD2,TRBV5-4,few,TGTGCCAGCAGAGCAGCGGGAGGGCCTTACGAGCAGTACTTC,CASRAAGGPYEQYF
TRBJ2-2,NA,TRBV9,NA,TGTGCCAGCAGCGTTAAGATGGAGAGCACCGGGGAGCTGTTTTTT,CASSVKMESTGELFF
TRBJ2-5,TRBD2,TRBV28,NA,TGTGCCAGCAGCCTCGGACTAGCGGGAGGGGAAGAGACCCAGTACTTC,CASSLGLAGGEETQYF
TRBJ2-7,TRBD2,TRBV10-2,NA,TGCGCCAGCAGTGAGTCCGCCGGACTAGCGGGGGGCTACGAGCAGTACTTC,CASSESAGLAGGYEQYF
TRBJ2-7,TRBD2,TRBV7-2,NA,TGTGCCAGCAGCACCCTAGCGGGAGGGGTCGACGAGCAGTACTTC,CASSTLAGGVDEQYF
TRBJ1-3,TRBD1,TRBV30,NA,TGTGCCTGGAGTGAGGGACAGGGGGACACCATATATTTT,CAWSEGQGDTIYF
TRBJ1-5,NA,TRBV4-3,NA,TGCGCCAGCAGCCAAGATCTGAGGGATCAGCCCCAGCATTTT,CASSQDLRDQPQHF
TRBJ2-2,NA,TRBV19,few,TGTGCCAGTAGTGCCCCCCGTGGGCTAGCCACCGGGGAGCTGTTTTTT,CASSAPRGLATGELFF
TRBJ1-4,NA,TRBV4-2,NA,TGTGCCAGCAGCCAAGGGGGGCAGGATAATGAAAAACTGTTTTTT,CASSQGGQDNEKLFF
TRBJ2-1,NA,TRBV5-1,NA,TGCGCCAGCAGCCTACAGGGTTTCGGGGATGAGCAGTTCTTC,CASSLQGFGDEQFF
TRBJ2-5,TRBD2,TRBV11-3,NA,TGTGCCAGCAGCTTAACTAGCGGTGAGACCCAGTACTTC,CASSLTSGETQYF
TRBJ1-3,NA,TRBV7-9,once,TGTGCCAGCAGCCGCCGGGACACCTCTGGAAACACCATATATTTT,CASSRRDTSGNTIYF
TRBJ1-5,TRBD1,TRBV4-1,NA,TGCGCCAGCAGCCAAGATGTGGCAGGGGGTTATCAGCCCCAGCATTTT,CASSQDVAGGYQPQHF
TRBJ2-7,NA,TRBV7-9,NA,TGTGCCAGCAGCCGGGGATCCTCCTACGAGCAGTACTTC,CASSRGSSYEQYF
TRBJ2-5,NA,TRBV5-1,NA,TGCGCCAGCAGCTTGGGGGGAGTTGGTGAGACCCAGTACTTC,CASSLGGVGETQYF
TRBJ2-7,TRBD1,TRBV5-1,NA,TGCGCCAGCAGCTTGCGGGACAGCTCCTACGAGCAGTACTTC,CASSLRDSSYEQYF
TRBJ1-3,NA,TRBV27,NA,TGTGCCAGCAGTTCTACCTATGGAAACACCATATATTTT,CASSSTYGNTIYF
TRBJ2-3,NA,TRBV25-1,NA,TGTGCCAGCAGTAAGTCAGGGGCCGGCACAGATACGCAGTATTTT,CASSKSGAGTDTQYF
TRBJ2-3,NA,TRBV7-3,NA,TGTGCCAGCAGCTTAACGTACACAGATACGCAGTATTTT,CASSLTYTDTQYF
TRBJ2-7,NA,TRBV6-1,NA,TGTGCCAGCAGTGAACCCGGTCTGACCTACGAGCAGTACTTC,CASSEPGLTYEQYF
TRBJ1-1,TRBD1,TRBV7-2,NA,TGTGCCAGCAGCTTAACCGGGACAGGGGCCGTTCATGAAGCTTTCTTT,CASSLTGTGAVHEAFF
TRBJ2-7,TRBD2,TRBV18,NA,TGTGCCAGCTCACCACGGGCTAGCGGGAGGGCCGGGTACGAGCAGTACTTC,CASSPRASGRAGYEQYF
TRBJ2-7,NA,TRBV4-3,NA,TGCGCCAGCAGCCAAGATTTAACGGGTTACTACGAGCAGTACTTC,CASSQDLTGYYEQYF
TRBJ2-7,TRBD1,TRBV29-1,NA,TGCAGCGTTGTTCAGGGGGCCTACGAGCAGTACTTC,CSVVQGAYEQYF
TRBJ2-1,TRBD2,TRBV5-1,NA,TGCGCCAGCAGCTTCAGCGGGAGGGACAATGAGCAGTTCTTC,CASSFSGRDNEQFF